Below are 25 T cell receptor beta chains sequenced from a single sample in a study of immune heterogeneity within non-small cell lung tumors (dated by TCRdb to about 2018). The TCR template was genomic DNA extracted from bulk tumor tissue, and approximately 650 ng of gDNA was amplified for each sample. Multiple biopsies per primary tumor were taken during surgery, spaced as far apart as possible within the tumor mass. The study cohort was described as untreated and was composed of newly diagnosed NSCLC cases undergoing curative surgery. Sequencing was performed on a HiSeq X Ten. The TCR beta CDR3 region was amplified with a multiplex PCR system whose first round ran for around 10 cycles using 32 V-gene forward primers and 13 J-gene reverse primers. TCRdb reran the public reads through fastp at Q25 and MiXCR, keeping productive beta chains. Each CDR3 protein gets just one entry, which takes the most common genes and DNA from the rows behind it. The sample has about 3,200 distinct CDR3 sequences on record, roughly 21% of them singletons. The ten most abundant clones make up 15% to 20% of the sample.

Material for sequencing was lung tumor tissue. Receptors were obtained from a man aged 60-69 years with non-small cell lung cancer.

This clonotype was observed many times. The chain carries TRBV29-1 and TRBJ1-1, with 12 bases aligning to TRBD1. The CDR3 consists of 14 residues. The V gene's germline CDR1 is SQVTM and CDR2 ANQGSEA. V shed 3 bases, J shed 6 bases, and the junction held 5 bases outside the gene matches. The CDR3 loop reads CSVELGQGAAEAFF. CDR3 nucleotides: TGCAGCGTTGAGCTGGGACAGGGGGCGGCTGAAGCTTTCTTT.

Sample share makes this clonotype medium-sized. V and J are TRBV20-1 and TRBJ2-7; D may correspond to TRBD1 or TRBD2 (5 bases each). Trimming pared 6 bases from V and 5 bases from J, leaving 17 bases between. Germline V gene lookup returns CDR1 DFQATT and CDR2 SNEGSKA (reference sequence). The CDR3 consists of 13 residues. The CDR3 loop reads CSAPGPTSNEQYF. The DNA of the CDR3 is TGCAGTGCACCGGGACCCACCAGCAACGAGCAGTACTTC.

By frequency in the sample, this clonotype is medium-sized (0.01 to 0.1%). The rearrangement uses TRBV19 and TRBJ2-5; D uncertain. V was cut by 3 bases and J by 2 bases, with 13 bases left in between. Germline CDR1 LNHDA, CDR2 SQIVND (reference sequence). This CDR3 region has 15 residues. The CDR3 DNA is TGTGCCAGTAGTATGGCGCATGGAGAGCAAGAGACCCAGTACTTC. Translated: CASSMAHGEQETQYF.

This clonotype is labeled as medium-sized. The chain has TRBV24-1 and TRBJ2-1, with D unresolved. Germline CDR1 and CDR2: KGHDR and SFDVKD. CDR3 length equals 15 residues. Trimming shortened V by 0 bases and J by 7 bases, and 12 bases separated the two germline ends. CDR3 in DNA: TGTGCCACCAGTGATTTGCGGGTATACGGAAATGAGCAGTTCTTC. It is translated as CATSDLRVYGNEQFF.

This clonotype was found a few times. This sequence joins TRBV9 and TRBJ1-1; 7 nucleotides agree with TRBD1. The V gene's germline CDR1 is SGDLS and CDR2 YYNGEE. This CDR3 is built from 15 residues. V lost 4 bases and J lost 5; bases outside the gene matches: 11. In DNA form, the CDR3 reads TGTGCCAGCAGCTTCCTCCAGGGGGGTGGAACTGAAGCTTTCTTT. Its translation: CASSFLQGGGTEAFF.

Note on this clonotype: A read error may account for a junction end that differs from germline. The CDR3 region is CDSSPGTSYYGYTF. Written as DNA, the CDR3 is TGTGACAGCAGTCCTGGGACTAGCTACTATGGCTACACCTTC. This chain joins TRBV6-1 and TRBJ1-2, with D possibly TRBD1 on 5 matching bases. Germline V gene lookup returns CDR1 MNHNS and CDR2 SASEGT. The CDR3 totals 14 residues.

By share, this clonotype ranks as medium-sized (0.01 to 0.1%). This chain joins TRBV7-2 and TRBJ2-1; 11 bases fit TRBD2. There are 15 residues in the CDR3. V was pared by 3 bases and J by 3 bases, with 1 base of the junction left unmatched. The germline gives CDR1 SGHTA, CDR2 FQGNSA. The CDR3 region is CASSFTSGSYNEQFF. CDR3 in DNA: TGTGCCAGCAGCTTTACTAGCGGGAGCTACAATGAGCAGTTCTTC.

By share, this clonotype ranks as medium-sized. The V call is TRBV20-1, the J call TRBJ2-7; maybe TRBD1 (6 bases). This CDR3 contains 14 residues. Germline V gene data show CDR1 as DFQATT and CDR2 as SNEGSKA (reference sequence). Trimming took off 5 bases at V and 0 bases at J, with 14 bases between the two ends. CDR3 in amino acids: CSAEDRLNSYEQYF. In nucleotides, the CDR3 is TGCAGTGCTGAGGACAGACTAAACTCCTACGAGCAGTACTTC.

By sample fraction, this clonotype is large. The rearrangement uses TRBV20-1 and TRBJ1-5; D is uncertain. Looked up from germline, CDR1 is DFQATT and CDR2 is SNEGSKA (reference sequence). Trimming pared 5 bases from V and 0 bases from J, leaving 11 bases between. The CDR3 loop spans 14 amino acids. CDR3 in amino acids: CSAPYAHSNQPQHF. CDR3 coding DNA: TGCAGTGCTCCCTATGCACATAGCAATCAGCCCCAGCATTTT.

There are many counts of this clonotype. The DNA of the CDR3 is TGCAGTGCTAGGGTCCGAGGGATCGGTAATGAAAAACTGTTTTTT. Translated, it gives CSARVRGIGNEKLFF. The chain couples TRBV20-1 to TRBJ1-4; D remains unclear. The germline CDR1 and CDR2 sequences are DFQATT and SNEGSKA (reference sequence). The ends were cut back, 3 bases at V and 4 bases at J, with 15 bases in the middle. The CDR3 is 15 residues long.

In this sample, this clonotype turned up a few times. J is TRBJ2-1 and V is TRBV9, with 12 bases matching TRBD2. V shed 4 bases and J 9 bases; nucleotides not matched to a gene: 8. CDR1 and CDR2 (germline): SGDLS, YYNGEE. The CDR3 has 15 residues. The CDR3 coding sequence is TGTGCCAGCAGCCATACTAGCGGGAGGATTGGTGAGCAGTTCTTC. Translation: CASSHTSGRIGEQFF.

Of note for this clonotype: The missing conserved phenylalanine or tryptophan at the end of this CDR3 makes a read error likely. It is unclear where the CDR3 begins or ends on the DNA, so no DNA is shown, and the CDR3 is as TCRdb lists it. The V and J genes are TRBV29-1 and TRBJ2-7; TRBD1, the D gene given by the table, was not confirmed from the DNA. The CDR3 numbers 13 amino acids, ends counted. Germline V gene sequence: CDR1 SQVTM, CDR2 ANQGSEA. The chain's CDR3 is CSVRERGHLRAVL.

J is TRBJ2-4 and V is TRBV4-1, with D perhaps matching TRBD2 (5 bases). The CDR3 contains 16 residues. Germline assignment: CDR1 MGHRA and CDR2 YSYEKL. Trimming removed 0 bases from V and 3 bases from J, with 12 bases in between. As DNA, the CDR3 is TGCGCCAGCAGCCAAGATTCGGAGGTGGTCAAAAACATTCAGTACTTC. Protein: CASSQDSEVVKNIQYF.

This clonotype is classed as medium-sized. The rearrangement links TRBV7-9 to TRBJ1-2; D is unresolved. This CDR3 has 13 residues. Trimming pared 1 base from V and 4 bases from J, leaving 7 bases between. Germline CDR1 and CDR2: SEHNR and FQNEAQ (reference sequence). CDR3 nucleotide sequence: TGTGCCAGCAGCTTAGGAGCAAGCTATGGCTACACCTTC. Translating gives CASSLGASYGYTF. Full variable domain (rest looked up from reference TRBV7-9 and TRBJ1-2): DTGVSQNPRHKITKRGQNVTFRCDPISEHNRLYWYRQTLGQGPEFLTYFQNEAQLEKSRLLSDRFSAERPKGSFSTLEIQRTEQGDSAMYLCASSLGASYGYTFGSGTRLTVV.

Of note for this clonotype: At one boundary the junction diverges from the germline segment, which might be a read error. The rearrangement joins TRBV11-1 to TRBJ2-2; D call uncertain. Germline V CDR1 and CDR2: SGHAT, FQDESV (reference sequence). CDR3 length: 15 amino acids. The DNA for the CDR3 is TGTGCCAGCAGCCAACGGAAGGGATCGGCCGGTGAGCTGTTTTTT. Translating it yields CASSQRKGSAGELFF.

Remarks on this clonotype: A much bigger clone sits one base away, suggesting this may be a read error. The gene calls are TRBV29-1 and TRBJ2-4, with TRBD2 as a possible D gene (6 bases). The V gene's germline CDR1 is SQVTM and CDR2 ANQGSEA. This CDR3 region has 14 residues. Deletions cut 4 bases from V and 10 bases from J, with 20 bases between. The CDR3 sequence is CSVGYGRGWMIQYF. The CDR3 coding sequence is TGCAGCGTTGGCTACGGGAGAGGGTGGATGATTCAGTACTTC.

By share, this clonotype counts as medium-sized (0.01 to 0.1%). The chain is built from TRBV9 and TRBJ2-3; 7 bases map to TRBD1. Unmatched junction bases numbered 5, after V lost 4 bases and J lost 3 bases. The CDR3 has 14 amino acids. CDR1 and CDR2 (germline): SGDLS, YYNGEE. DNA for the CDR3: TGTGCCAGCAGCCAGGGGGACGTAACAGATACGCAGTATTTT. Amino acids: CASSQGDVTDTQYF.

The V gene is TRBV28, the J gene TRBJ2-7; tentatively, D is TRBD1 (5 bases). Between the trimmed V and J ends, which lost 10 bases and 11 bases, there was a span of 18 bases. This CDR3 contains 11 residues. The germline gives CDR1 MDHEN, CDR2 SYDVKM. CDR3 coding DNA: TGTGCCAATCCCCAAATCAGGGATGAGTACTTC. Translated: CANPQIRDEYF. Full variable domain (rest looked up from reference TRBV28 and TRBJ2-7): DVKVTQSSRYLVKRTGEKVFLECVQDMDHENMFWYRQDPGLGLRLIYFSYDVKMKEKGDIPEGYSVSREKKERFSLILESASTNQTSMYLCANPQIRDEYFGPGTRLTVT.

This clonotype is labeled medium-sized. The chain couples TRBV19 to TRBJ2-5, with D hard to call. Germline-derived CDR1 and CDR2 are LNHDA and SQIVND (reference sequence). The ends were cut back, 1 base at V and 4 bases at J, with 13 bases in the middle. The CDR3 spans 15 residues. DNA for the CDR3: TGTGCCAGTAGTATAGCTACGGCCCAAGGAGAGACCCAGTACTTC. Translated, it gives CASSIATAQGETQYF.

This clonotype ranks as medium-sized. CDR3 in amino acids: CSVGTADSYEQYF. The CDR3 coding sequence is TGCAGCGTTGGGACTGCTGACTCCTACGAGCAGTACTTC. This chain connects TRBV29-1 to TRBJ2-7; weak D call: TRBD2 (5 bases). Germline V gene lookup returns CDR1 SQVTM and CDR2 ANQGSEA. Between the trimmed V and J ends, which lost 4 bases and 0 bases, there was a span of 10 bases. The CDR3 totals 13 residues.

This clonotype was observed a single time. The junction differs from germline at one of its ends, possibly a read error. This chain uses TRBV5-6 with TRBJ1-5; TRBD1 aligns across 8 bases. This CDR3 is built from 16 residues. Germline lookup yields CDR1 SGHDT and CDR2 YYEEEE. In nucleotides, the CDR3 is TGTACCAGCAGCTTCGGACAGGGTGACAGCAATCAGCCCCAGCATTTT. Translating gives CTSSFGQGDSNQPQHF.

This clonotype is categorized as medium-sized. The chain has TRBV7-3 and TRBJ1-5, with D uncertain. The CDR3 runs 17 residues. Germline V gene lookup returns CDR1 SGHTA and CDR2 FQGTGA. Between the trimmed V and J ends, which lost 4 bases and 9 bases, there was a span of 25 bases. This chain's CDR3 is CASSSFEASKSWRPQHF. CDR3 nucleotides: TGTGCCAGCAGCTCATTTGAGGCTTCTAAGTCCTGGCGGCCCCAGCATTTT.

Of note for this clonotype: A much larger clone differs by one base, so this may be a read error. This chain joins TRBV10-1 and TRBJ2-5; TRBD2 aligns across 7 bases. CDR1 and CDR2 from the germline V gene are WNHNN and SYGVQD (reference sequence). The CDR3 has 12 amino acids. The V gene end was trimmed by 9 bases and the J gene end by 5 bases; junction bases not matched to a gene: 6. CDR3 coding DNA: TGCGCCAGAGCGGGAAAATGGGAGACCCAGTACTTC. Its translation: CARAGKWETQYF.

By share of the sample, this clonotype is medium-sized. The rearrangement links TRBV5-1 to TRBJ2-3; TRBD2 agrees at 9 bases. Germline CDR1 is SGHRS and CDR2 is YFSETQ. This CDR3 comprises 14 residues. V gave up 2 bases and J gave up 4 bases; unmatched junction bases: 2. This CDR3 is CASSFAGGSDTQYF. DNA for the CDR3: TGCGCCAGCAGCTTTGCGGGAGGGTCAGATACGCAGTATTTT.

Judged by abundance, this clonotype is medium-sized. The chain joins TRBV5-1 to TRBJ2-3, with 11 bases fitting TRBD2. Losses at the gene ends were 1 base for V and 4 bases for J; bases not matched to a gene: 2. The CDR3 is made up of 15 amino acids. The germline CDR1 and CDR2 sequences are SGHRS and YFSETQ. The CDR3 sequence is CASSLTSGRADTQYF. Written as DNA, the CDR3 is TGCGCCAGCAGCTTGACTAGCGGGAGAGCAGATACGCAGTATTTT.